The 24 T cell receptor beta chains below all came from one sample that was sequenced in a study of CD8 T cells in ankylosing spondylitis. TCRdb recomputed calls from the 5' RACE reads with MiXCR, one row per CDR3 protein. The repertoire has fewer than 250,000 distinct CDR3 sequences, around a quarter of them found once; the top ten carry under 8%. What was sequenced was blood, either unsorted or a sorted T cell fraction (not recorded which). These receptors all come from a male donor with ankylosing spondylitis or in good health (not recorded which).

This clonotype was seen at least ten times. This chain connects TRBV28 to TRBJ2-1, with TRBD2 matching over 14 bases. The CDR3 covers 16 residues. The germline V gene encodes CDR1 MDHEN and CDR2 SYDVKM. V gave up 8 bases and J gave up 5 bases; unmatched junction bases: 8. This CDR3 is CASRPVGLAGDNEQFF. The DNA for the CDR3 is TGTGCCAGCCGCCCCGTGGGACTAGCGGGAGACAATGAGCAGTTCTTC.

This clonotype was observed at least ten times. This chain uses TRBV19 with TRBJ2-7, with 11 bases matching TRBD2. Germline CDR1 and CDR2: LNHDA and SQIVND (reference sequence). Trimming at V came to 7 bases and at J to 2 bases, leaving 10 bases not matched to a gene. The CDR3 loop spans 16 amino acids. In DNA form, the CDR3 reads TGTGCCAGTACCCACATCGGACTAGCGGGTACCTACGAGCAGTACTTC. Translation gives CASTHIGLAGTYEQYF.

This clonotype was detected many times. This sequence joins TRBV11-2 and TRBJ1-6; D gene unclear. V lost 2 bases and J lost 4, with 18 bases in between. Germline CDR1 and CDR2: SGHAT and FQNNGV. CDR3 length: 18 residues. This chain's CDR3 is CASSLKKAANTYNSPLHF. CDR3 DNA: TGTGCCAGCAGCTTAAAGAAGGCAGCAAATACATATAATTCACCCCTCCACTTT.

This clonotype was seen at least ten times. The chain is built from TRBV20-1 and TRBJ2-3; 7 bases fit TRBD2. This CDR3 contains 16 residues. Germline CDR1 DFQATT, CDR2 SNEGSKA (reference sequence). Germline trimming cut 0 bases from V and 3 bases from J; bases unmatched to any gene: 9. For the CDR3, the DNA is TGCAGTGCTAGAGAGGGAGGGACTACCCTGACAGATACGCAGTATTTT. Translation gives CSAREGGTTLTDTQYF.

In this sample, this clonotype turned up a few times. CDR3 sequence (DNA): TGTGCCATCAGTCTTACGACGGTAGGGCGGGACGAGCAGTACTTC. The encoded protein is CAISLTTVGRDEQYF. This sequence joins TRBV10-3 and TRBJ2-7; tentative D call: TRBD2 (5 bases). The CDR3 contains 15 residues. Trimming took 5 bases from V and 5 from J, leaving 19 bases between them. Germline CDR1 is ENHRY and CDR2 is SYGVKD.

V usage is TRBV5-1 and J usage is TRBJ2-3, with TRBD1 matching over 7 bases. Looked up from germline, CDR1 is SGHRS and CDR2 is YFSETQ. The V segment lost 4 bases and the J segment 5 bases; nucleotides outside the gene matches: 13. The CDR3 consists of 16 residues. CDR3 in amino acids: CASSQGRGIRKDTQYF. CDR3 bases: TGCGCCAGCAGCCAGGGCAGGGGGATAAGAAAAGATACGCAGTATTTT. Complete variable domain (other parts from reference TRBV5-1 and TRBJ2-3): KAGVTQTPRYLIKTRGQQVTLSCSPISGHRSVSWYQQTPGQGLQFLFEYFSETQRNKGNFPGRFSGRQFSNSRSEMNVSTLELGDSALYLCASSQGRGIRKDTQYFGPGTRLTVL.

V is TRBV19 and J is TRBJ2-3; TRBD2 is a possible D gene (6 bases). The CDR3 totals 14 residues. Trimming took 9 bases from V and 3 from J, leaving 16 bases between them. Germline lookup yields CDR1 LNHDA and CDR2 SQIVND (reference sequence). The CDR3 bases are TGTGCCAGCCAAGCGGGCTCGGGGACAGATACGCAGTATTTT. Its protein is CASQAGSGTDTQYF. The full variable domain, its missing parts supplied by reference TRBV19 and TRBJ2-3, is DGGITQSPKYLFRKEGQNVTLSCEQNLNHDAMYWYRQDPGQGLRLIYYSQIVNDFQKGDIAEGYSVSREKKESFPLTVTSAQKNPTAFYLCASQAGSGTDTQYFGPGTRLTVL.

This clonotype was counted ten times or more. The CDR3, as DNA: TGTGCCAGCAGCCAAGTCCCTGGAGAGACCCAGTACTTC. This translates into CASSQVPGETQYF. This sequence joins TRBV14 and TRBJ2-5; D is uncertain. Germline assignment: CDR1 SGHDN and CDR2 FVKESK. V lost 1 base, J lost 4 bases, and 7 bases lay in between. This CDR3 contains 13 residues.

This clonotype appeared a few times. The CDR3 spells CSAETQGLKTQYF. The CDR3 DNA is TGCAGTGCCGAGACACAGGGTTTGAAGACCCAGTACTTC. The chain employs TRBV20-1 and TRBJ2-5; a weak D match, TRBD1 (6 bases). The CDR3 runs to 13 residues. Trimming removed 6 bases from V and 6 bases from J, with 17 bases in between. Germline V gene lookup returns CDR1 DFQATT and CDR2 SNEGSKA (reference sequence).

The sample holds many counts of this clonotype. The CDR3 sequence is CASSSGTRAYEQYF. The CDR3 DNA reads TGCGCCAGCAGCTCCGGGACGAGGGCCTACGAGCAGTACTTC. The gene calls are TRBV5-1 and TRBJ2-7; D is possibly TRBD1 or TRBD2 (5 bases each). Trimming stripped 3 bases from V and 2 bases from J, with 12 bases between. Germline V gene data show CDR1 as SGHRS and CDR2 as YFSETQ. This CDR3 region has 14 residues. The full variable domain, with the rest looked up from reference TRBV5-1 and TRBJ2-7, is KAGVTQTPRYLIKTRGQQVTLSCSPISGHRSVSWYQQTPGQGLQFLFEYFSETQRNKGNFPGRFSGRQFSNSRSEMNVSTLELGDSALYLCASSSGTRAYEQYFGPGTRLTVT.

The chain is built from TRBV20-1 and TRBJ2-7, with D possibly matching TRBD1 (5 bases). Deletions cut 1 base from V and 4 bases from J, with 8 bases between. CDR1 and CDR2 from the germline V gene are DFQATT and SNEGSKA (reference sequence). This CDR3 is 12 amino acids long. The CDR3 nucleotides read TGCAGTGCTAGAGCACGACAGTACGAGCAGTACTTC. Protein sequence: CSARARQYEQYF.

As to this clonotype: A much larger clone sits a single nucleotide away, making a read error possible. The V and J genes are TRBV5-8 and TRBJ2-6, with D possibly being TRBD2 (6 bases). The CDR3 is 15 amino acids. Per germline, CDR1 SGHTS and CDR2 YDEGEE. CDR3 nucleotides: TGTGCCGGCAGTTTAGGAGGGAAGGGGGCCAACGTCCTGACTTTC. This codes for CAGSLGGKGANVLTF.

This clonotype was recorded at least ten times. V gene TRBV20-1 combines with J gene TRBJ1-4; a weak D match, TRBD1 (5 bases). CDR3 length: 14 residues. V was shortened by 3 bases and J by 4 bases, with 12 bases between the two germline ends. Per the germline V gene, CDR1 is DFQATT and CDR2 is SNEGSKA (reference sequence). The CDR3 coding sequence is TGCAGTGCTAGTTCCGGGGCCCATAATGAAAAACTGTTTTTT. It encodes CSASSGAHNEKLFF.

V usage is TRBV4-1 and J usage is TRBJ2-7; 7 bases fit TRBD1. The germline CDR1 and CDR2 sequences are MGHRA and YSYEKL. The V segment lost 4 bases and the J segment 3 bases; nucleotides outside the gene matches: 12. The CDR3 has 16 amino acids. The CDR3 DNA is TGCGCCAGCAGCCCCTGGACAGGTAAAATGTTCTACGAGCAGTACTTC. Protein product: CASSPWTGKMFYEQYF.

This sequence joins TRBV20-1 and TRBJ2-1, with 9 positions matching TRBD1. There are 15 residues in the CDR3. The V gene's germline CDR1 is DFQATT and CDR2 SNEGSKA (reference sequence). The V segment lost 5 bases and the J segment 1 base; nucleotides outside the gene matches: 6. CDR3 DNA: TGCAGTGCTGACTCCGGGACAGGGTCCTACAATGAGCAGTTCTTC. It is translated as CSADSGTGSYNEQFF.

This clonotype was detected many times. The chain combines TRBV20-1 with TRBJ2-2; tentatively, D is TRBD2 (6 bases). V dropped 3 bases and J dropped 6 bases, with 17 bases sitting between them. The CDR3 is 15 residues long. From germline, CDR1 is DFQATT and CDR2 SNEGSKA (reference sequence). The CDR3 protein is CSASGSPGEAGELFF. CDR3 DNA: TGCAGTGCTAGTGGGAGCCCTGGGGAGGCCGGGGAGCTGTTTTTT.

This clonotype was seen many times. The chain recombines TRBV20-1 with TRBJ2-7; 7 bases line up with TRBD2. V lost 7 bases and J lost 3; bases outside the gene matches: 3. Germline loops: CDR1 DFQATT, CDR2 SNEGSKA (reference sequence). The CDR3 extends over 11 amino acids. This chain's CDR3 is CSGLAHYEQYF. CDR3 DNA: TGCAGTGGACTAGCCCACTACGAGCAGTACTTC.

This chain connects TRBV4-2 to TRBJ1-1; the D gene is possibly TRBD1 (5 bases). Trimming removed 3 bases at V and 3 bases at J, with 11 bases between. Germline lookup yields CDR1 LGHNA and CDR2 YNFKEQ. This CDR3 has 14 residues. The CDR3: CASSQGRTDTEAFF. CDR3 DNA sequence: TGTGCCAGCAGCCAGGGACGAACCGACACTGAAGCTTTCTTT.

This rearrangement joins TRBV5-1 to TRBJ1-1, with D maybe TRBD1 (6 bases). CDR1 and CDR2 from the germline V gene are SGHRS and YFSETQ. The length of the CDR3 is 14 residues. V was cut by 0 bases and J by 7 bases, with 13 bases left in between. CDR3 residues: CASSLVGQGHEAFF. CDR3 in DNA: TGCGCCAGCAGCTTGGTAGGGCAGGGGCATGAAGCTTTCTTT.

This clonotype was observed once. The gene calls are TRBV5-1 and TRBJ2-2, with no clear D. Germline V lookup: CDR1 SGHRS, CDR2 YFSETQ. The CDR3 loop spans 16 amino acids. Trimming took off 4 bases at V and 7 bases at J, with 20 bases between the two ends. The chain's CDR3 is CASSPITVGGNGELFF. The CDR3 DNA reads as TGCGCCAGCAGCCCAATTACAGTCGGCGGCAACGGGGAGCTGTTTTTT. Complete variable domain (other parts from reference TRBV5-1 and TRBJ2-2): KAGVTQTPRYLIKTRGQQVTLSCSPISGHRSVSWYQQTPGQGLQFLFEYFSETQRNKGNFPGRFSGRQFSNSRSEMNVSTLELGDSALYLCASSPITVGGNGELFFGEGSRLTVL.

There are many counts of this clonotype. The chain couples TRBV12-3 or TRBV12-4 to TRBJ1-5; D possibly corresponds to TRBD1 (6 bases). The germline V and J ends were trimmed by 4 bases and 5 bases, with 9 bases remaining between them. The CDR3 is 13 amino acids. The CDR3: CASSWTEDQPQHF. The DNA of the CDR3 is TGTGCCAGCAGTTGGACAGAAGATCAGCCCCAGCATTTT.

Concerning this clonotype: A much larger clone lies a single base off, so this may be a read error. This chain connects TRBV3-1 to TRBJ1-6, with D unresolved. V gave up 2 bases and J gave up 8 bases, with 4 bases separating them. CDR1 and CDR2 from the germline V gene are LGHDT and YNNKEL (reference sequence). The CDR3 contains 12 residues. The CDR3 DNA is TGTGCCAGCAGCCAAATCGATTCACCCCTCCACTTT. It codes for CASSQIDSPLHF.

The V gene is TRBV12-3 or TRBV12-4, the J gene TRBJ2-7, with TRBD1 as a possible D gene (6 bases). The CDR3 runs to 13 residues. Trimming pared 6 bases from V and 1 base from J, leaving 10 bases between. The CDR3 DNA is TGTGCCAGCAGCTGGGACACTTCCTACGAGCAGTACTTC. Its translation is CASSWDTSYEQYF.

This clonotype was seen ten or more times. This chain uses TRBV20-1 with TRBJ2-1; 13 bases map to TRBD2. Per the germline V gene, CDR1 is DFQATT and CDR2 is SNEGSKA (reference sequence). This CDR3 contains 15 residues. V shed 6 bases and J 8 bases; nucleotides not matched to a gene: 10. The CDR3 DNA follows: TGCAGTGCCCCAAGGACTAGCGGGAGTTCAGATGAGCAGTTCTTC. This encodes CSAPRTSGSSDEQFF.